Shown below are 23 T cell receptor beta chains from a single sample sequenced in a study of Graves' ophthalmopathy and Graves' hyperthyroidism. For repertoire sequencing, the TCR beta CDR3 regions were amplified from RNA transcripts. RT-PCR was first run with HTBI primers, then multiplex PCR in a second round. Using its own MiXCR run on the multiplex PCR reads, TCRdb lists one record per CDR3 protein. The data show some 160,000 distinct CDR3 sequences, 39% seen once. Sequenced material: peripheral blood. The origin of the receptors is a man aged 25 to 40 with Graves' ophthalmopathy.

The table lists this clonotype with many counts. V and J are TRBV28 and TRBJ2-5; 7 nucleotides line up with TRBD1. This CDR3 has 15 residues. The germline V gene encodes CDR1 MDHEN and CDR2 SYDVKM. The trim removed 5 bases at V and 5 bases at J, leaving 11 bases unmatched. CDR3 coding DNA: TGTGCCAGCAGTCCTGAGACAGGGCCCCAGGAGACCCAGTACTTC. It specifies CASSPETGPQETQYF. The variable domain in full, completed from reference TRBV28 and TRBJ2-5, reads DVKVTQSSRYLVKRTGEKVFLECVQDMDHENMFWYRQDPGLGLRLIYFSYDVKMKEKGDIPEGYSVSREKKERFSLILESASTNQTSMYLCASSPETGPQETQYFGPGTRLLVL.

This clonotype was seen ten or more times. The V call is TRBV6-2 or TRBV6-3, the J call TRBJ2-7; TRBD1 matches at 7 bases. CDR1 and CDR2 (germline): MNHEY, SVGEGT. Unmatched junction bases numbered 9, after V lost 5 bases and J lost 2 bases. The CDR3 loop spans 15 amino acids. In DNA form, the CDR3 reads TGTGCCAGCAGTAACCGACAGGGTAGAACCTACGAGCAGTACTTC. It encodes CASSNRQGRTYEQYF.

This clonotype was seen repeatedly, ten times or more. The CDR3 DNA sequence: TGTGCCAGCATCCCAAGAGGGAGGGGGTCCAACTACGAGCAGTACTTC. The encoded protein is CASIPRGRGSNYEQYF. V usage is TRBV28 and J usage is TRBJ2-7, with D maybe TRBD2 (7 bases). Germline lookup yields CDR1 MDHEN and CDR2 SYDVKM. The length of the CDR3 is 16 residues. V lost 7 bases to trimming and J lost 3 bases, with 22 bases between them.

The rearrangement joins TRBV12-3 or TRBV12-4 to TRBJ1-5, with a weak D call TRBD1 (6 bases). The CDR3 length is 15 residues. Trimming stripped 4 bases from V and 7 bases from J, with 17 bases between. CDR3 residues: CASSWGGRARQPQHF. The CDR3 DNA reads TGTGCCAGCAGTTGGGGGGGCAGGGCGCGGCAGCCCCAGCATTTT.

V and J are TRBV9 and TRBJ2-5; the D gene is possibly TRBD2 (6 bases). The V and J ends lost 0 bases and 5 bases respectively, with 17 bases between them. Germline CDR1 reads SGDLS; CDR2 reads YYNGEE. The CDR3 consists of 16 residues. The CDR3 sequence is CASSVGSGASRETQYF. The CDR3 bases are TGTGCCAGCAGCGTAGGGTCGGGAGCCTCCAGGGAGACCCAGTACTTC. The full variable domain, its missing parts supplied by reference TRBV9 and TRBJ2-5, is DSGVTQTPKHLITATGQRVTLRCSPRSGDLSVYWYQQSLDQGLQFLIQYYNGEERAKGNILERFSAQQFPDLHSELNLSSLELGDSALYFCASSVGSGASRETQYFGPGTRLLVL.

There are many counts of this clonotype. The J gene is TRBJ2-5, the V gene TRBV6-2 or TRBV6-3; a weak D match, TRBD1 (6 bases). There are 15 residues in the CDR3. Trimming cost V 5 bases and J 0 bases, with 13 bases left between them. CDR1 and CDR2 from the germline V gene are MNHEY and SVGEGT. The CDR3 here is CASSHPGQDQETQYF. The CDR3 nucleotides read TGTGCCAGCAGTCATCCGGGACAAGACCAAGAGACCCAGTACTTC.

The J gene is TRBJ2-5, the V gene TRBV6-5; D gene unclear. Trimming pared 4 bases from V and 3 bases from J, leaving 18 bases between. The CDR3 is made up of 16 amino acids. Germline V gives CDR1 MNHEY, CDR2 SVGAGI. In nucleotides, the CDR3 is TGTGCCAGCAGTTTCAACCCCGTATTTAGGGAAGAGACCCAGTACTTC. This codes for CASSFNPVFREETQYF.

This clonotype has a count of ten or more. The chain's CDR3 is CASSSNRASNQPQHF. CDR3 DNA: TGTGCCAGCAGTTCGAATAGGGCGAGCAATCAGCCCCAGCATTTT. The rearrangement joins TRBV6-5 to TRBJ1-5, with D unresolved. Trimming stripped 4 bases from V and 1 base from J, with 11 bases between. The V gene's germline CDR1 is MNHEY and CDR2 SVGAGI. This CDR3 has 15 residues.

V is TRBV6-1 and J is TRBJ2-7; no clear D. CDR3 length equals 13 residues. The V end lost 6 bases, the J end lost 5 bases, and 14 bases lay between the germline ends. CDR1 MNHNS and CDR2 SASEGT come from the germline V gene. CDR3 sequence (DNA): TGTGCCAGCAGACCGCCCACTCGGGACGAGCAGTACTTC. Translating gives CASRPPTRDEQYF.

This clonotype appeared once. This chain links TRBV28 with TRBJ2-5; D possibly uses TRBD1 or TRBD2 (5 bases each). Germline CDR1 is MDHEN and CDR2 is SYDVKM. CDR3 size: 14 residues. V lost 6 bases and J 6 bases, leaving 17 bases between the germline ends. This CDR3 is CASRALGEMKTQYF. The CDR3 nucleotides are TGTGCCAGCAGAGCGTTGGGGGAAATGAAGACCCAGTACTTC.

V usage is TRBV28 and J usage is TRBJ2-7, with D perhaps matching TRBD2 (5 bases). Looked up from germline, CDR1 is MDHEN and CDR2 is SYDVKM. This CDR3 has 12 amino acids. Trimming removed 6 bases from V and 6 bases from J, with 12 bases in between. CDR3 coding DNA: TGTGCCAGCAGGGGTGCTAGCCGCGAGCAGTACTTC. Residues: CASRGASREQYF.

This clonotype was seen many times. The rearrangement links TRBV11-1 to TRBJ2-1, with TRBD2 matching over 9 bases. This CDR3 comprises 16 residues. V lost 6 bases, J lost 6 bases, and 12 bases stayed unmatched. Germline V gene data show CDR1 as SGHAT and CDR2 as FQDESV (reference sequence). The CDR3: CASRYKDGGRGNEQFF. The CDR3 region has the DNA TGTGCCAGCAGGTATAAGGACGGCGGGAGGGGCAATGAGCAGTTCTTC.

This clonotype showed up many times. The genes are TRBV12-5 and TRBJ2-2, with D possibly called TRBD1 or TRBD2 (6 bases each). Trimming took 0 bases from V and 1 from J, leaving 12 bases between them. This CDR3 comprises 17 residues. CDR1 and CDR2 (germline): LGHNT, FRNRAP. The CDR3 bases are TGTGCTAGTGGTTTGGTACGGGGGACACTGAACACCGGGGAGCTGTTTTTT. Its translation is CASGLVRGTLNTGELFF.

This clonotype was counted many times. The rearrangement links TRBV28 to TRBJ2-2; D is ambiguous. Trimming pared 7 bases from V and 5 bases from J, leaving 17 bases between. This CDR3 is built from 15 residues. CDR1 is MDHEN, CDR2 SYDVKM, per germline. CDR3 protein: CASIARAGWTGELFF. The CDR3 nucleotides are TGTGCCAGCATTGCAAGGGCAGGATGGACCGGGGAGCTGTTTTTT.

This clonotype has a count of ten or more. The chain combines TRBV7-2 with TRBJ2-5, with D possibly matching TRBD1 (6 bases). The CDR3 spans 15 residues. V was cut by 7 bases and J by 1 base, with 16 bases left in between. Germline values: CDR1 SGHTA, CDR2 FQGNSA. The CDR3 loop is CASTPSGAVQETQYF. DNA for the CDR3: TGTGCCAGCACCCCATCAGGGGCAGTCCAAGAGACCCAGTACTTC.

The chain carries TRBV4-1 and TRBJ1-2, with D hard to call. The CDR3 spans 14 residues. The V gene lost 1 base and the J gene lost 4 bases, with 10 bases spanning the gap. CDR1 and CDR2 from the germline V gene are MGHRA and YSYEKL. The CDR3, as DNA: TGCGCCAGCAGCCAAGCCATATATCGCTATGGCTACACCTTC. Translated: CASSQAIYRYGYTF.

This clonotype was detected many times. The V gene is TRBV28, the J gene TRBJ2-6; D call uncertain. Between the trimmed V and J ends, which lost 6 bases and 2 bases, there was a span of 11 bases. Germline CDR1 is MDHEN and CDR2 is SYDVKM. The CDR3 has 15 amino acids. The CDR3 here is CASRRSSAGANVLTF. Written as DNA, the CDR3 is TGTGCCAGCAGGAGAAGCAGTGCTGGGGCCAACGTCCTGACTTTC.

The V and J genes are TRBV11-2 and TRBJ1-2; 7 bases align to TRBD1. The CDR3 consists of 17 residues. V gave up 6 bases and J gave up 0 bases; unmatched junction bases: 13. Per germline, CDR1 SGHAT and CDR2 FQNNGV. CDR3 sequence reads: CASSRDSLTSTNYGYTF. DNA of the CDR3: TGTGCCAGCAGTAGGGACAGTCTGACCTCCACTAACTATGGCTACACCTTC.

There are many counts of this clonotype. The V and J genes are TRBV7-6 and TRBJ1-5, with D tentatively TRBD1 (5 bases). Germline V gives CDR1 SGHVS, CDR2 FNYEAQ. CDR3 length equals 16 residues. Trimming shortened V by 1 base and J by 1 base, and 11 bases separated the two germline ends. CDR3: CASSLGGGGSNQPQHF. DNA for the CDR3: TGTGCCAGCAGCTTAGGGGGGGGAGGGAGCAATCAGCCCCAGCATTTT.

The chain uses TRBV12-3 or TRBV12-4 and TRBJ1-2; no clear D. The CDR3 sequence is 13 residues long. Trimming shortened V by 3 bases and J by 4 bases, and 9 bases separated the two germline ends. The CDR3 spells CASSFGLSYGYTF. As DNA, the CDR3 is TGTGCCAGCAGTTTTGGACTTAGCTATGGCTACACCTTC.

This clonotype was found many times. This chain connects TRBV24-1 to TRBJ1-1, with D unclear. This CDR3 is 12 amino acids long. V lost 4 bases and J lost 11, with 13 bases in between. Germline V gene lookup returns CDR1 KGHDR and CDR2 SFDVKD. Written as DNA, the CDR3 is TGTGCCACCAGTGACCACTTGGAAAGTGCTTTCTTT. Residues: CATSDHLESAFF.

This clonotype was seen at least ten times. This chain joins TRBV28 and TRBJ2-2, with 7 bases fitting TRBD2. Trimming took 6 bases from V and 5 from J; bases not matched to a gene: 15. Looked up from germline, CDR1 is MDHEN and CDR2 is SYDVKM. This CDR3 is 17 amino acids long. The chain's CDR3 is CASSMKVWTRLTGELFF. CDR3 DNA: TGTGCCAGCAGCATGAAGGTCTGGACTAGGTTAACCGGGGAGCTGTTTTTT. Full variable domain (remainder filled in from reference TRBV28 and TRBJ2-2): DVKVTQSSRYLVKRTGEKVFLECVQDMDHENMFWYRQDPGLGLRLIYFSYDVKMKEKGDIPEGYSVSREKKERFSLILESASTNQTSMYLCASSMKVWTRLTGELFFGEGSRLTVL.

This clonotype was found many times. CDR3 nucleotides: TGTGCCAGCTGGCATTCAGTGAACACTGAAGCTTTCTTT. Encoded protein: CASWHSVNTEAFF. The chain joins TRBV18 to TRBJ1-1; D is unclear. The germline V and J ends were trimmed by 7 bases and 0 bases, with 9 bases remaining between them. The CDR3 sequence is 13 residues long. The germline V gene has CDR1 KGHSH and CDR2 LQKENI.